This T cell receptor beta chain is drawn from a study of blood T cell repertoires in COVID-19. The CDR3 has 13 residues. Trimming stripped 0 bases from V and 6 bases from J, with 9 bases between. The germline V gene encodes CDR1 SGHRS and CDR2 YFSETQ. This table comes from immunoSEQ multiplex PCR, and its TCRdb copy is limited to in-frame clones, with some not included. The data hold 80,000 to 95,000 clones, with over 80% observed a single time. The V gene is TRBV5-1, the J gene TRBJ1-1, with D possibly being TRBD1 (5 bases). The sequence derives from a woman older than 75 with active or convalescent COVID-19. The sequencing sample was made of peripheral blood. As DNA, the CDR3 is TGCGCCAGCAGCTTGGGGACATACCCTGAAGCTTTCTTT. It is translated as CASSLGTYPEAFF.